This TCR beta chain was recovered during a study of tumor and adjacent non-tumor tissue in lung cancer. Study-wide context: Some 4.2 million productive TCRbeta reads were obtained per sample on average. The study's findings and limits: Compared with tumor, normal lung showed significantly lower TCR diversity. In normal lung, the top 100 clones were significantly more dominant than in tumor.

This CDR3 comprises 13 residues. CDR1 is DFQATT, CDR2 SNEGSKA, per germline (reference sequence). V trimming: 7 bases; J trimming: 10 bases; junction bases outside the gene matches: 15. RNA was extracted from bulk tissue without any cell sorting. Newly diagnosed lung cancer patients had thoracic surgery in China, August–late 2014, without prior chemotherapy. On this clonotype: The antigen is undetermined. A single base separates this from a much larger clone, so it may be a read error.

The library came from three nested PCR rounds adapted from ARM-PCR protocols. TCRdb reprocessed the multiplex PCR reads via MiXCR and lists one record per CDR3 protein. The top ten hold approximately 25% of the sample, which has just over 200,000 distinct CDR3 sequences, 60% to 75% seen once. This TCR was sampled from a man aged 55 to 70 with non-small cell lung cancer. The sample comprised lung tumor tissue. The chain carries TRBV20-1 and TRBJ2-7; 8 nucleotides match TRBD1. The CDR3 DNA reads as TGCAGTGGGAAACTTCAGGGGGCGTTCGACCAGTACTTC. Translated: CSGKLQGAFDQYF.